This TCR beta chain was observed in a study of post-analysis software for immune sequencing data. The germline V gene encodes CDR1 LNHDA and CDR2 SQIVND (reference sequence). Trimming shortened V by 6 bases and J by 0 bases, and 11 bases separated the two germline ends. The CDR3 loop spans 14 amino acids. Study-wide results and caveats: Controls had lower frequencies than patients of roughly five TRBV segments, which included TRBV5-6, TRBV5-1 and TRBV20-1.

As to this clonotype: What it recognizes is unknown.

cDNA libraries of TCR beta carried unique molecular identifiers. TCRdb analysed the PCR reads with MiXCR anew, one entry per CDR3 protein. The table has about 540,000 distinct CDR3 sequences, around a third seen once. J is TRBJ1-2 and V is TRBV19; a possible D gene is TRBD1 (5 bases). The sequence derives from a girl aged 2-17 years with multiple sclerosis. The sample taken for sequencing was blood. The CDR3 region has the DNA TGTGCCAGTAGCCGTGGGGCAGCTAACTATGGCTACACCTTC. Protein sequence: CASSRGAANYGYTF.